This T cell receptor beta chain derives from a study of tumor-infiltrating lymphocytes in primary liver carcinoma (dated by TCRdb to about 2017). Study-level background: Of the five patients (three men and two women, aged 30 to 69 years), four had hepatocellular carcinoma and one had combined HCC and intrahepatic cholangiocarcinoma. Roughly 3.65 to 7.13 million productive TCRbeta reads were obtained per sample, and no significant difference in read depth was found between tissue types. Repertoires from technical replicates were highly reproducible, with mean shared-clone rates about 0.86 and correlation coefficients above 0.95. TCRbeta repertoire sequencing, expression microarrays and whole-exome sequencing were combined in the study across five regions of each liver tumor, with adjacent normal tissue and blood also included. The five patients had tumors of stage T1-T3 N0M0, with maximum diameters ranging from about 4 to 11 cm. A total of 35 or so specimens from 5 patients underwent TCRbeta repertoire sequencing, comprising around 25 tumor regions, 5 adjacent noncancerous liver tissues and 5 peripheral blood samples. To link TCRbeta repertoire diversity to the local molecular phenotype, the 25 to 30 tumor region samples were profiled with Agilent mRNA microarrays.

What the work shows at the level of the full study, not this receptor alone: Consistent with antigen-driven expansion, pairs of tumor regions showed higher repertoire overlap (mean roughly 35%) than either tumor-adjacent pairs (approximately 17%) or tumor-blood pairs (around 15%). Only the TCR beta chain was sequenced, so true repertoire diversity is likely underestimated because unpaired alpha chains were not captured. Since the samples were bulk and unsorted, there was no way to compare CD4+ and CD8+ T cell repertoires. Just about 8-25% of top clones turned up in all five regions of a tumor, which suggests spatial heterogeneity among tumor-infiltrating T cells. Only four or five patients were included in the study, and the authors note that the findings should be validated in a larger study. The top 250 clones made up a significantly larger repertoire fraction in tumors than in blood (p = 0.039).

This clonotype was detected once. The antigen this receptor binds is unknown. Its ends do not fully match the called genes, so a read error is possible. Without any cell sorting, total RNA and DNA were co-extracted from about 21-30 mg of bulk tissue using the AllPrep DNA/RNA mini kit. Five patients with histopathologically diagnosed primary liver carcinoma underwent surgical resection in China between November 2015 and early 2016. Chronic HBV infection was present in the patients, and the patients were treatment-naive at sampling. Five spatially separated regions were sampled from each tumor: the superior, inferior, left-lateral and right-lateral poles, plus the tumor centre. Histological examination found more than 90% viable tumor cells in every tumor sample. Each fresh piece of tumor and adjacent tissue was cut in two, with one half stored in RNAlater at -80 degrees C and the other half sent for histology.

Starting from about 500 ng total RNA, TCRbeta-specific cDNA was produced by reverse transcription with a constant-region primer and ProtoScript II reverse transcriptase. Construction of the TCRbeta libraries relied on three nested rounds of multiplex PCR, following a slightly modified ARM-PCR procedure. Multiplex TRBV1-TRBV30 forward primers and a Cbeta reverse primer were used in the first two PCR rounds, each of which was run for 10 cycles. Sample barcodes and Illumina adapters were added in a final 25-cycle PCR using Deep VentR polymerase. Before sequencing, amplicons of 200-500 bp were purified from gel using a QIAquick gel extraction kit. The TCRbeta amplicons were sequenced with 250-bp paired-end reads on an Illumina HiSeq 2500. On the study's bioinformatics: Trimmomatic v0.33 was used to quality-trim the reads, and FLASH v1.2.11 was used to merge paired reads so that full CDR3 sequences could be recovered. V, D and J germline segments were assigned to the rearranged TCRbeta sequences by MiGEC v1.2.1b. Clonotype statistics and Shannon-Wiener diversity indices were calculated with VDJtools v1.0.0. Except for diversity analysis, only each sample's 250 most abundant clonotypes were used in subsequent analyses to reduce sampling bias. TCRdb reworked the public reads: Q25 trimming with fastp, MiXCR clone assembly, productive beta chains retained. Every distinct CDR3 protein forms one entry, paired with its most common genes and DNA. The V and J calls, along with clone size, are taken from TCRdb and not from the paper's own processing. The sample includes some 180,000 distinct CDR3 sequences, with around 81% observed a single time. The ten largest clonotypes hold 15% to 20% of the sample.

Measured from the cysteine to the phenylalanine, the CDR3 is 11 residues long. Only CDR3 DNA remains: 33 bases, in frame from the first base. CDR1 is given as SQVTM and CDR2 as ANQGSEA, both from the germline V gene. This chain is built from TRBV29-1 and TRBJ2-3, with the D gene call left open. Sequenced sample: tumor tissue from primary liver carcinoma. The origin of this receptor is a middle-aged man with primary liver carcinoma and hepatitis B virus infection. The bases are TGCAGCGCCTGGTATGCAGATATGCAGTATTTT. Protein translation: CSAWYADMQYF.